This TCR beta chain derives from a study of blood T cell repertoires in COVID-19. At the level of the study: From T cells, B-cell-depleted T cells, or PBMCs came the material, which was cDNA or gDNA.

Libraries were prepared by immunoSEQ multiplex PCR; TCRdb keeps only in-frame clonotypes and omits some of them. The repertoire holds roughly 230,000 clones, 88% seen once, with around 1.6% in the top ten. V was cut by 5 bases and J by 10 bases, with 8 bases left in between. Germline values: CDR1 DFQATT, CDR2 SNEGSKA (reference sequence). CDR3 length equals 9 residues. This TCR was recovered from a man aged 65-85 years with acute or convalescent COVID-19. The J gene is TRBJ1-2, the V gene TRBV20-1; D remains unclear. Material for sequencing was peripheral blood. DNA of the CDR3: TGCAGTGCTTCTCCCCTCTACACCTTC. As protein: CSASPLYTF.